These 28 T cell receptor beta chains originate from one sample sequenced in a study of T-cell memory formation after mild COVID-19. TCRdb analysed the 5' RACE reads with MiXCR anew, one entry per CDR3 protein. The data show roughly 480,000 distinct CDR3 sequences, roughly 25% seen once. The specimen was PBMCs or a T cell subset sorted from them (not recorded which). Receptor source: an adult woman who had mild COVID-19 (a few samples of this study predate the infection). Cell type and time point are not known.

In its sample, this clonotype was seen a few times. The chain joins TRBV20-1 to TRBJ2-7; TRBD2 matches 9 bases. Trimming cost V 0 bases and J 3 bases; bases outside gene matches: 15. There are 18 residues in the CDR3. Germline V CDR1 and CDR2: DFQATT, SNEGSKA (reference sequence). In DNA, the CDR3 is TGCAGTGCTAGAGACAAATCCAAGGCTGGGCGGGAGGGCTACGAGCAGTACTTC. It encodes CSARDKSKAGREGYEQYF.

V usage is TRBV12-3 or TRBV12-4 and J usage is TRBJ1-2; D gene unclear. This CDR3 has 15 residues. V was shortened by 3 bases and J by 2 bases, with 13 bases between the two germline ends. The CDR3 here is CASSLGSGLNYGYTF. DNA for the CDR3: TGTGCCAGCAGTTTGGGGAGCGGTCTCAACTATGGCTACACCTTC.

V and J are TRBV5-5 and TRBJ2-5, with 7 bases identical to TRBD2. This CDR3 has 15 amino acids. The V gene end was trimmed by 1 base and the J gene end by 1 base; junction bases not matched to a gene: 4. CDR1 SGHKS and CDR2 YYEKEE come from the germline V gene (reference sequence). The CDR3 protein is CASSLSSGPQETQYF. The DNA of the CDR3 is TGTGCCAGCAGCTTGTCTAGCGGTCCCCAAGAGACCCAGTACTTC.

Only a few counts were recorded for this clonotype. The rearrangement links TRBV5-1 to TRBJ1-2; TRBD1 matches at 7 bases. Germline CDR1 and CDR2: SGHRS and YFSETQ. The junction had 9 bases not matched to a gene; V was cut back by 6 bases and J by 4 bases. The CDR3 runs 14 residues. CDR3 residues: CASNTGDLGYGYTF. The DNA of the CDR3 is TGCGCCAGCAACACAGGGGATCTTGGCTATGGCTACACCTTC.

The rearrangement joins TRBV25-1 to TRBJ2-3; D is possibly TRBD1 or TRBD2 (5 bases each). Germline loops: CDR1 MGHDK, CDR2 SYGVNS. V lost 5 bases to trimming and J lost 2 bases, with 20 bases between them. The CDR3 spans 17 residues. The CDR3 region is CASSPVRDPPYTDTQYF. CDR3 in DNA: TGTGCCAGCAGTCCAGTCCGGGACCCCCCGTACACAGATACGCAGTATTTT. The whole variable domain, filled in from reference TRBV25-1 and TRBJ2-3, reads EADIYQTPRYLVIGTGKKITLECSQTMGHDKMYWYQQDPGMELHLIHYSYGVNSTEKGDLSSESTVSRIRTEHFPLTLESARPSHTSQYLCASSPVRDPPYTDTQYFGPGTRLTVL.

The chain links TRBV19 to TRBJ1-4, with 10 bases identical to TRBD1. After removal of 9 bases from V and 7 bases from J, the junction contained 5 bases not matched to a gene. The CDR3 is made up of 13 amino acids. CDR1 and CDR2 from the germline V gene are LNHDA and SQIVND (reference sequence). The CDR3 reads CARGTGVGEKLFF. The CDR3 region has the DNA TGTGCCAGGGGGACAGGGGTAGGTGAAAAACTGTTTTTT.

This chain uses TRBV7-2 with TRBJ2-7, with D unresolved. V lost 2 bases and J 2 bases, leaving 16 bases between the germline ends. This CDR3 is 16 amino acids long. Germline values: CDR1 SGHTA, CDR2 FQGNSA. CDR3 nucleotides: TGTGCCAGCAGCTTAACCCGGACGGCCTCCACCTACGAGCAGTACTTC. Translation: CASSLTRTASTYEQYF.

This clonotype has a handful of counts. The chain combines TRBV4-3 with TRBJ2-1; 10 bases agree with TRBD2. This CDR3 spans 16 amino acids. Germline loops: CDR1 LGHNA, CDR2 YSLEER. Trimming at V came to 0 bases and at J to 4 bases, leaving 3 bases not matched to a gene. This chain's CDR3 is CASSQDSAGGYNEQFF. CDR3 nucleotide sequence: TGCGCCAGCAGCCAAGACTCAGCGGGAGGGTACAATGAGCAGTTCTTC.

This clonotype was detected a few times. The rearrangement uses TRBV5-1 and TRBJ2-7; possibly TRBD2 for D (5 bases). With 0 bases removed from V and 3 bases from J, the gap between germline ends came to 10 bases. Germline loops: CDR1 SGHRS, CDR2 YFSETQ. The CDR3 contains 14 residues. The CDR3 DNA follows: TGCGCCAGCAGCTTGGCGGGGAGTGACTACGAGCAGTACTTC. It encodes CASSLAGSDYEQYF.

This clonotype occurred a few times. The chain combines TRBV24-1 with TRBJ2-5; the D gene is possibly TRBD1 (6 bases). Germline loops: CDR1 KGHDR, CDR2 SFDVKD. The CDR3 length is 15 residues. Deletions cut 0 bases from V and 3 bases from J, with 10 bases between. Here the CDR3 reads CATSDLKGEKETQYF. The CDR3 bases are TGTGCCACCAGTGATTTGAAGGGGGAGAAAGAGACCCAGTACTTC.

On this clonotype: Given a much more abundant clone one base away, this may be a read error. V usage is TRBV7-2 and J usage is TRBJ1-1; TRBD1 agrees at 10 bases. Germline CDR1 SGHTA, CDR2 FQGNSA. The CDR3 contains 15 residues. In DNA form, the CDR3 reads TGTGCCGGCAGCCGCCAGACAGGGGGCTACACTGAAGCTTTCTTT. This translates into CAGSRQTGGYTEAFF.

The V gene is TRBV7-3, the J gene TRBJ1-1; TRBD1 aligns across 7 bases. The CDR3 is 13 amino acids. Germline V CDR1 and CDR2: SGHTA, FQGTGA. The V and J ends lost 5 bases and 0 bases, in that order; junction bases with no gene match: 0. The CDR3 region has the DNA TGTGCCAGCAGCACAGGGGTGAACACTGAAGCTTTCTTT. Translated: CASSTGVNTEAFF.

The rearrangement links TRBV6-1 to TRBJ1-2, with unresolved D. Germline V gene data show CDR1 as MNHNS and CDR2 as SASEGT. There are 13 residues in the CDR3. Trimming left V 1 base short and J 7 bases short, with 10 bases between. The CDR3 coding sequence is TGTGCCAGCAGTGAAGTTGAAGGTGTTGGCTACACCTTC. Protein sequence: CASSEVEGVGYTF.

This clonotype was picked up a small number of times. CDR3 in DNA: TGTGCCAGCAGCCACGGGCTTATGCGGACAGGAAAACTTGCAGATACGCAGTATTTT. It yields the protein CASSHGLMRTGKLADTQYF. The chain joins TRBV3-1 to TRBJ2-3, with 7 bases identical to TRBD1. CDR3 length equals 19 residues. J lost 4 bases, V lost 3 bases, and 19 bases had no gene match. Germline V lookup: CDR1 LGHDT, CDR2 YNNKEL (reference sequence).

This chain joins TRBV27 and TRBJ1-2, with TRBD1 matching over 9 bases. The CDR3 consists of 14 residues. The germline V gene encodes CDR1 MNHEY and CDR2 SMNVEV (reference sequence). V trimming: 5 bases; J trimming: 7 bases; junction bases outside the gene matches: 8. The CDR3 nucleotides read TGTGCCAGCAGTCACAGGGGGCGAGGGTCTGGCTACACCTTC. Translating gives CASSHRGRGSGYTF.

This clonotype appeared a few times. The rearrangement uses TRBV24-1 and TRBJ2-3, with D hard to call. Germline CDR1 reads KGHDR; CDR2 reads SFDVKD. The V end was cut by 4 bases, the J end by 3 bases, with 10 bases between. The CDR3 covers 14 residues. Here the CDR3 reads CATSDPISTDTQYF. CDR3 DNA sequence: TGTGCCACCAGTGACCCTATTTCAACAGATACGCAGTATTTT.

This clonotype was detected many times. The rearrangement uses TRBV20-1 and TRBJ2-1; D is perhaps TRBD2 (6 bases). Germline CDR1 and CDR2: DFQATT and SNEGSKA (reference sequence). This CDR3 comprises 15 residues. V was trimmed by 8 bases and J by 9 bases, leaving 26 bases between them. In DNA form, the CDR3 reads TGCAGTTCAACCCGGAGGGGTACCCAAATTGGTGAGCAGTTCTTC. Protein product: CSSTRRGTQIGEQFF.

Only a few counts were recorded for this clonotype. The chain employs TRBV7-8 and TRBJ2-5; D possibly corresponds to TRBD2 (5 bases). V lost 5 bases and J 1 base, leaving 17 bases between the germline ends. The V gene's germline CDR1 is SGHVS and CDR2 FQNEAQ. This CDR3 region has 16 residues. CDR3 DNA sequence: TGTGCCAGCAGCCTACGAACGGGCGGGTCCCAAGAGACCCAGTACTTC. This gives the protein CASSLRTGGSQETQYF.

The V and J genes are TRBV5-1 and TRBJ2-3; tentatively, D is TRBD2 (5 bases). V was trimmed by 0 bases and J by 2 bases, leaving 13 bases between them. Germline V gene lookup returns CDR1 SGHRS and CDR2 YFSETQ. There are 16 residues in the CDR3. This chain's CDR3 is CASSLGVMGDTDTQYF. The CDR3 bases are TGCGCCAGCAGCTTGGGGGTTATGGGAGACACAGATACGCAGTATTTT.

This clonotype showed up just a few times. The V call is TRBV4-2, the J call TRBJ1-6; D is ambiguous. CDR1 LGHNA and CDR2 YNFKEQ come from the germline V gene. The V end was cut by 0 bases, the J end by 13 bases, with 4 bases between. This CDR3 contains 11 residues. The CDR3 DNA sequence: TGTGCCAGCAGCCAAGAAGGGCCCCTCCACTTT. Its translation is CASSQEGPLHF.

A remark on this clonotype: At one boundary the junction diverges from the germline segment, which might be a read error. V is TRBV20-1 and J is TRBJ2-7; 9 bases agree with TRBD1. This CDR3 is built from 14 residues. CDR1 is DFQATT and CDR2 is SNEGSKA in the germline V gene (reference sequence). CDR3 sequence reads: CSAREPTGGYEQYF. In nucleotides, the CDR3 is TGCAGTGCTAGAGAACCGACAGGGGGGTACGAGCAGTATTTC.

The V and J genes are TRBV7-9 and TRBJ2-3, with D unresolved. V was trimmed by 7 bases and J by 0 bases, leaving 17 bases between them. The CDR3 consists of 16 residues. Germline values: CDR1 SEHNR, CDR2 FQNEAQ (reference sequence). The CDR3 spells CASITPRAESTDTQYF. The CDR3 nucleotides read TGTGCCAGCATCACCCCACGGGCGGAGAGCACAGATACGCAGTATTTT.

The CDR3 bases are TGTGCCAGCAGCTTAGGTCTGCCCCAGTACTTC. As protein: CASSLGLPQYF. V gene TRBV11-2 combines with J gene TRBJ2-5; unclear D gene. Trimming removed 1 base at V and 9 bases at J, with 6 bases between. Germline assignment: CDR1 SGHAT and CDR2 FQNNGV. The CDR3 is 11 residues long. The whole variable domain, filled in from reference TRBV11-2 and TRBJ2-5, reads EAGVAQSPRYKIIEKRQSVAFWCNPISGHATLYWYQQILGQGPKLLIQFQNNGVVDDSQLPKDRFSAERLKGVDSTLKIQPAKLEDSAVYLCASSLGLPQYFGPGTRLLVL.

In this sample, this clonotype turned up a few times. The V gene is TRBV6-5, the J gene TRBJ2-1, with D hard to call. Trimming pared 0 bases from V and 0 bases from J, leaving 9 bases between. The CDR3 length is 16 residues. The germline V gene encodes CDR1 MNHEY and CDR2 SVGAGI. Here the CDR3 reads CASSYSRLSSYNEQFF. CDR3 nucleotides: TGTGCCAGCAGTTACTCGAGATTAAGCTCCTACAATGAGCAGTTCTTC.

This clonotype was detected only a few times. The chain couples TRBV29-1 to TRBJ1-1, with unresolved D. CDR1 SQVTM and CDR2 ANQGSEA come from the germline V gene. The V end lost 7 bases, the J end lost 6 bases, and 15 bases lay between the germline ends. This CDR3 is built from 12 residues. CDR3 bases: TGCAGCGAGCGAGGCGGACGGGCTGAAGCTTTCTTT. Translation gives CSERGGRAEAFF.

The rearrangement joins TRBV7-9 to TRBJ2-1; 8 nucleotides line up with TRBD2. CDR1 and CDR2 from the germline V gene are SEHNR and FQNEAQ (reference sequence). This CDR3 comprises 16 residues. V shed 7 bases and J 4 bases; nucleotides not matched to a gene: 12. This chain's CDR3 is CASIPRVSGSYNEQFF. The DNA for the CDR3 is TGTGCCAGCATCCCCCGGGTGAGCGGGAGTTACAATGAGCAGTTCTTC. Looking up the rest from reference TRBV7-9 and TRBJ2-1 gives the full variable domain: DTGVSQNPRHKITKRGQNVTFRCDPISEHNRLYWYRQTLGQGPEFLTYFQNEAQLEKSRLLSDRFSAERPKGSFSTLEIQRTEQGDSAMYLCASIPRVSGSYNEQFFGPGTRLTVL.

In nucleotides, the CDR3 is TGCAGCGTTGAAGGGGACAGGAGAGATACGCAGTATTTT. Its translation: CSVEGDRRDTQYF. This chain links TRBV29-1 with TRBJ2-3; TRBD1 agrees at 8 bases. CDR1 and CDR2 (germline): SQVTM, ANQGSEA. The CDR3 is made up of 13 amino acids. Trimming took 1 base from V and 5 from J; bases not matched to a gene: 2.

This clonotype has only one observation. This CDR3 reads CAISERQSNTEAFF. The DNA of the CDR3 is TGTGCCATCAGTGAGCGACAGTCGAACACTGAAGCTTTCTTT. The chain combines TRBV10-3 with TRBJ1-1; a weak D match, TRBD1 (5 bases). Germline-derived CDR1 and CDR2 are ENHRY and SYGVKD. This CDR3 comprises 14 residues. The V gene lost 2 bases and the J gene lost 1 base, with 8 bases spanning the gap.